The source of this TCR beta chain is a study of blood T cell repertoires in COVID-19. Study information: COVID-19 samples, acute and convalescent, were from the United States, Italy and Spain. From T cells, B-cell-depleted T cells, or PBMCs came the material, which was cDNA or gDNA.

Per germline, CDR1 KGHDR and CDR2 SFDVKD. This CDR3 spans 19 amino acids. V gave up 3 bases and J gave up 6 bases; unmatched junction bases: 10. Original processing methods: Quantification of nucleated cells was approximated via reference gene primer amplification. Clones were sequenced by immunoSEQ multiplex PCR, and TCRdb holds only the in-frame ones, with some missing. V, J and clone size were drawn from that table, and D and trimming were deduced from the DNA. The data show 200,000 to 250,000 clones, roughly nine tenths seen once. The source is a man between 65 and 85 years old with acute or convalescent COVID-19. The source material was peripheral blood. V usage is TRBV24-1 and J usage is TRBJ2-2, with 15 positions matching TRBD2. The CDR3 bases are TGTGCCACCAGTGATCAACGGACTAGCGGGAGGGCCGGGCCCGGGGAGCTGTTTTTT. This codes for CATSDQRTSGRAGPGELFF.